Sequencing of this T cell receptor (beta chain) was carried out in a study of T cells after yellow fever vaccination. Background on the study: With SMART-Seq v4 Ultra Low Input, the fractions containing low cell numbers were prepared.

TCRdb ran MiXCR on the 5' RACE reads and lists one entry per CDR3 protein. Among around 320,000 distinct CDR3 sequences listed, approximately 12% were seen once. A few counts support this clonotype. The CDR3 is 15 amino acids. The V and J ends lost 5 bases and 8 bases, in that order; junction bases with no gene match: 7. The sequencing here drew on CD4+ T cells sorted from PBMCs, taken 45 days after the yellow fever booster vaccination. The genes are TRBV12-3 or TRBV12-4 and TRBJ1-4; 11 bases match TRBD1. The TCR originated in a man between 18 and 29 years old who received the YFV17D yellow fever vaccine. The CDR3 region has the DNA TGTGCCAGCAGTCGACGGACAGGGGGCATCGAAAAACTGTTTTTT. Residues: CASSRRTGGIEKLFF.